These T cell receptor beta chains were read from a single sample in a study of OX40 agonist ivuxolimab in advanced cancers. Generated by immunoSEQ multiplex PCR, the TCRdb table keeps only in-frame clones and is missing some. The repertoire has 25,000 to 35,000 clones, about 90% of them found once; the top ten carry 12% to 15%. The sequencing here drew on CD4+ or CD8+ T cells sorted from blood, taken in a trial of the OX40 agonist ivuxolimab. These receptors came from an adult with an advanced solid tumor such as melanoma, head and neck, liver or kidney cancer. Both conserved end residues are part of each CDR3. D genes are given only for firm matches. Size values are once, few and many counts, or a class for expanded clones, and some rows have none.

CDR3 DNA | CDR3 protein | J gene | clone size | V gene | D gene
TGTGCCAGTAGCCCATATGGACAGGGGGCAGCGACCCAGTACTTC | CASSPYGQGAATQYF | TRBJ2-5 | NA | TRBV19 | TRBD1
TGTGCCAGCAGCCAAGGAACAGGGGCCTACGAGCAGTACTTC | CASSQGTGAYEQYF | TRBJ2-7 | NA | TRBV14 | TRBD1
TGTGCCAGCAGTTTTATACAGGGCGCCGATGAAAAACTGTTTTTT | CASSFIQGADEKLFF | TRBJ1-4 | NA | TRBV28 | NA
TGCGCCAGCAGCTCCCCGGCAGGGGGAGGCACCGGGGAGCTGTTTTTT | CASSSPAGGGTGELFF | TRBJ2-2 | NA | TRBV4-1 | NA
TGTGCCAGCAGCTTGGAAGGACTAGGGGGCAATGAGCAGTTCTTC | CASSLEGLGGNEQFF | TRBJ2-1 | NA | TRBV5-6 | NA
TGTGCCAGCAGTGCACAGGGGGCATTAGGGCAGCCCCAGCATTTT | CASSAQGALGQPQHF | TRBJ1-5 | few | TRBV27 | TRBD1
TGTGCCACCAGCAGAGGAGAATACACAGGGGGCCAAGAGACCCAGTACTTC | CATSRGEYTGGQETQYF | TRBJ2-5 | NA | TRBV15 | TRBD1
TGTGCCAGTAGTTTATTACAGGGGGCCACAGATACGCAGTATTTT | CASSLLQGATDTQYF | TRBJ2-3 | few | TRBV19 | TRBD1
TGTGCCAGCTCAGCCGGGACGGCCGCCTACGAGCAGTACTTC | CASSAGTAAYEQYF | TRBJ2-7 | NA | TRBV18 | NA
TGTGCCAGCAGCTCCAGGGGTTCTAGAGATACGCAGTATTTT | CASSSRGSRDTQYF | TRBJ2-3 | NA | TRBV7-6 | NA
TGTGCCAGCAGCCAAGGGGTTCAGCCCCAGCATTTT | CASSQGVQPQHF | TRBJ1-5 | NA | TRBV4-2 | NA
TGTGCCAGCAGCTTAATGCCCAGCGGCTACGAGCAGTACTTC | CASSLMPSGYEQYF | TRBJ2-7 | NA | TRBV7-8 | NA
TGCGCCAGCAGCCAAGATTCCGGCTACGAGCAGTACTTC | CASSQDSGYEQYF | TRBJ2-7 | NA | TRBV4-3 | NA
TGTGCCAGCTCAGCCCCGGGCGGGAGAGGGAACAATGAGCAGTTCTTC | CASSAPGGRGNNEQFF | TRBJ2-1 | once | TRBV18 | TRBD2
TGTGCCAGCAGTTACGGTGCAGGTGGGGATCAGCCCCAGCATTTT | CASSYGAGGDQPQHF | TRBJ1-5 | once | TRBV6-5 | NA
TGTGCCAGCAGCCCCCTTGGCGGGAGGACCCCCCACGAGCAGTACTTC | CASSPLGGRTPHEQYF | TRBJ2-7 | NA | TRBV7-9 | TRBD2
TGTGCCAGCAGCAAACCAGCCTCCCAAGAGACCCAGTACTTC | CASSKPASQETQYF | TRBJ2-5 | NA | TRBV21-1 | NA
TGTGCCAGCAGTTACTCGATGGGGGGGCCAGATACGCAGTATTTT | CASSYSMGGPDTQYF | TRBJ2-3 | NA | TRBV6-6 | NA
TGTGCCAGTAGCTTCACCGCGATTTATGGCGGCTACACCTTC | CASSFTAIYGGYTF | TRBJ1-2 | NA | TRBV19 | NA
TGTGCCAGCAGGCGGGCGGGAGCTACCCACAATGAGCAGTTCTTC | CASRRAGATHNEQFF | TRBJ2-1 | NA | TRBV7-9 | TRBD2
TGTGCCAGCAGTGAAGGCGGCGCGGGGAATTCACCCCTCCACTTT | CASSEGGAGNSPLHF | TRBJ1-6 | NA | TRBV6-1 | NA
TGTGCCAGCAGTTTCCCGACGTCGGGGGGGCCCCAGCATTTT | CASSFPTSGGPQHF | TRBJ1-5 | NA | TRBV28 | NA
TGTGCCAGCAGGGAACGGCCCGCGGCCTACAATGAGCAGTTCTTC | CASRERPAAYNEQFF | TRBJ2-1 | NA | TRBV2 | NA
TGCGCCAGCAGCTTGGACAGGATGAACTATGGCTACACCTTC | CASSLDRMNYGYTF | TRBJ1-2 | few | TRBV5-1 | NA
TGTGCCAGCAGTTTTAGCGGAATCGGGGAGCTGTTTTTT | CASSFSGIGELFF | TRBJ2-2 | NA | TRBV28 | NA
TGTGCCAGCAGCTCCGGGAGAGGTTTCGATGCAGCTGCAGATACGCAGTATTTT | CASSSGRGFDAAADTQYF | TRBJ2-3 | NA | TRBV11-3 | NA
TGTGCCAGCAGCCTCCTCATGGGTCCGCCCGATGAGCAGTTCTTC | CASSLLMGPPDEQFF | TRBJ2-1 | NA | TRBV7-3 | NA
TGTGCCAGCAGTGAAGTGAGGTTATTCGAGACCCAGTACTTC | CASSEVRLFETQYF | TRBJ2-5 | NA | TRBV6-1 | NA
TGTGCCACTGACACAGGGTACGACTACAATGAGCAGTTCTTC | CATDTGYDYNEQFF | TRBJ2-1 | NA | TRBV15 | NA
TGTGCCAGCTTGGACGGTACAGGGACCCTCTCTGGCTACACCTTC | CASLDGTGTLSGYTF | TRBJ1-2 | NA | TRBV5-4 | NA
TGTGCCAGCAGTTCTAGGGACTTTGTCCATGAGCAGTTCTTC | CASSSRDFVHEQFF | TRBJ2-1 | NA | TRBV6-5 | NA
TGTGCCAGCAGCGGCCACAGGGGGGCCTACGAGCAGTACTTC | CASSGHRGAYEQYF | TRBJ2-7 | NA | TRBV11-1 | TRBD1
TGTGCCAGTAGTATATCGGGACTAGCGGAGGTGTACCAAGAGACCCAGTACTTC | CASSISGLAEVYQETQYF | TRBJ2-5 | NA | TRBV19 | TRBD2
TGTGCCAGCAGTTTTCAGGGAATGCCAGATACGCAGTATTTT | CASSFQGMPDTQYF | TRBJ2-3 | NA | TRBV27 | NA
TGCAGCGTCGAAGCGGGAGGAGGGGACGAGCAGTACTTC | CSVEAGGGDEQYF | TRBJ2-7 | NA | TRBV29-1 | TRBD2
TGCGCCAGCAGCCAATGGTCGGGCAGGGGGCTTAGAGGTGAGCAGTTCTTC | CASSQWSGRGLRGEQFF | TRBJ2-1 | once | TRBV4-1 | TRBD1
TGTGCCGGAAGACTTAACAATGAGCAGTTCTTC | CAGRLNNEQFF | TRBJ2-1 | NA | TRBV7-9 | NA
TGTGCCAGCAGTGACAGGGGGACCTACTACAATGAGCAGTTCTTC | CASSDRGTYYNEQFF | TRBJ2-1 | NA | TRBV2 | TRBD1
TGTGCCAGCAGCGCGCTCCTAGCGAGCACCTACGAGCAGTACTTC | CASSALLASTYEQYF | TRBJ2-7 | NA | TRBV27 | NA
TGCGCCAGCAGCCAAACAGGGCCGGGAGTCACTGAAGCTTTCTTT | CASSQTGPGVTEAFF | TRBJ1-1 | once | TRBV4-1 | NA
TGTGCCAGCAGTGTTACGGGAGTTGAGCAGTTCTTC | CASSVTGVEQFF | TRBJ2-1 | NA | TRBV25-1 | NA
TGTGCCAGCAGCTTAGGTGCAGGGGGCGGCTATGGCTACACCTTC | CASSLGAGGGYGYTF | TRBJ1-2 | NA | TRBV7-9 | TRBD1
TGTGCCAGCAGTGAGTTAGCAGGGGGCCTAGATACGCAGTATTTT | CASSELAGGLDTQYF | TRBJ2-3 | NA | TRBV6-4 | TRBD1
TGTGCCAGCAGCTTAGTGCGGGTTCCCTACAATGAGCAGTTCTTC | CASSLVRVPYNEQFF | TRBJ2-1 | NA | TRBV7-8 | NA
TGTGCCAGCACCTTAGGAGAGGGGTTACTCTACGAGCAGTACTTC | CASTLGEGLLYEQYF | TRBJ2-7 | NA | TRBV7-9 | NA
TGCGCCAGCAGCCAAGAACTGGGCGGCTACGAGCAGTACTTC | CASSQELGGYEQYF | TRBJ2-7 | NA | TRBV4-1 | NA
TGTGCCAGCAGCTTAGTTGTAGGAGGAGAAGCTTTCTTT | CASSLVVGGEAFF | TRBJ1-1 | NA | TRBV11-2 | NA
TGTGCCAGCAGCCCGAACGTAGGCACTTACGAGCAGTACTTC | CASSPNVGTYEQYF | TRBJ2-7 | NA | TRBV11-2 | NA
TGCAGCGTTGAAAGGACAGGGGTGAACACTGAAGCTTTCTTT | CSVERTGVNTEAFF | TRBJ1-1 | NA | TRBV29-1 | TRBD1
TGTGCCAGCAGTCCAACTAGCGGGAGGCTAAGGGAGCAGTTCTTC | CASSPTSGRLREQFF | TRBJ2-1 | once | TRBV28 | TRBD2
TGCAGCGTTGTCGGGGACTGGAGCTACGAGCAGTACTTC | CSVVGDWSYEQYF | TRBJ2-7 | NA | TRBV29-1 | NA
TGTGCCAGTAGTATATTCAGCGACAATCAGCCCCAGCATTTT | CASSIFSDNQPQHF | TRBJ1-5 | NA | TRBV19 | NA
TGCGCCAGCAGCCAACCCGGTTACGAGCAGTACTTC | CASSQPGYEQYF | TRBJ2-7 | NA | TRBV4-1 | NA
TGTGCCAGCAGCTTAGGGGGGGCGGTCAATGAGCAGTTCTTC | CASSLGGAVNEQFF | TRBJ2-1 | NA | TRBV7-2 | NA
TGCGCCAGCAGCCTCGGGACAGGGGGTTTTGCAACTAATGAAAAACTGTTTTTT | CASSLGTGGFATNEKLFF | TRBJ1-4 | NA | TRBV4-3 | TRBD1
TGTGCCAGCGGGATCCCGGGACTAGCGGGTCCAGATACGCAGTATTTT | CASGIPGLAGPDTQYF | TRBJ2-3 | NA | TRBV7-8 | TRBD2
TGTGCCAGCAGGAGATACCCGAACACTGAAGCTTTCTTT | CASRRYPNTEAFF | TRBJ1-1 | NA | TRBV28 | NA